This TCR beta chain was sequenced in a study of CD8+ T cells in alopecia areata. At the level of the study: Once tofacitinib had been taken for 6 to 18 months, 6 months off drug followed. Percent affected scalp area, the SALT score, rated treated patients' severity.

About this clone: Its antigen is not identified.

Treatment reported: oral pan-JAK inhibitor, 5-10 mg twice daily. Both peripheral blood and punch biopsies of lesional scalp skin were obtained from patients who had alopecia areata. Per germline, CDR1 SGDLS and CDR2 YYNGEE. V lost 1 base and J 3 bases, leaving 14 bases between the germline ends. CDR3 length: 15 amino acids. Extracted RNA was reverse transcribed, and the resulting cDNA served as sequencing template. Clones were sequenced by immunoSEQ multiplex PCR, and TCRdb holds only the in-frame ones, with some missing. The profile shows some 110,000 clones, about 54% of them singletons. General study findings and limits: Lesional scalp exceeded normal scalp in clonality, especially in alopecia totalis/universalis.

V is TRBV9 and J is TRBJ2-7; the D gene is possibly TRBD1 (6 bases). This receptor was obtained from a human donor with alopecia areata. Here the sequenced sample was CD8+ T cells sorted from blood, taken at week 4, from a patient treated with tofacitinib. CDR3 in DNA: TGTGCCAGCAGCGTATCAGGGGACACCAGCTACGAGCAGTACTTC. It yields the protein CASSVSGDTSYEQYF.